This T cell receptor (beta chain) was captured by sequencing in a study of shared clonotypes between healthy human individuals. The CDR3 spans 13 residues. V lost 9 bases, J lost 0 bases, and 11 bases lay in between. Germline values: CDR1 LNHDA, CDR2 SQIVND (reference sequence). Only in-frame clones appear in the TCRdb table, and some are missing; sequencing was by immunoSEQ multiplex PCR. The profile shows about 2 million clones, 95% of them singletons. This sequence was found in a man between 18 and 29 years old in good health. Source material: naive CD4+ T cells sorted from blood. Described subset: CD45RA+ positively selected. This chain connects TRBV19 to TRBJ1-2; D is undetermined. The CDR3: CASNPGTNYGYTF. The DNA of the CDR3 is TGTGCCAGCAACCCGGGAACTAACTATGGCTACACCTTC.